Listed here are 12 T cell receptor beta chains from one sample, sequenced in a study of T-cell memory formation after mild COVID-19. One entry per CDR3 protein results from TCRdb running MiXCR on the 5' RACE reads. The table has 200,000 or so distinct CDR3 sequences, around 18% seen once. Input material: PBMCs or a T cell subset sorted from them (not recorded which). The receptors stem from an adult woman who had mild COVID-19 (a few samples of this study predate the infection). Cell type and time point are not known.

In this sample, this clonotype turned up a few times. The chain carries TRBV6-1 and TRBJ2-7, with D possibly called TRBD1 or TRBD2 (5 bases each). The V and J ends lost 7 bases and 0 bases respectively, with 13 bases between them. Germline CDR1 MNHNS, CDR2 SASEGT. The CDR3 runs 14 residues. CDR3 in amino acids: CASTPGPASYEQYF. As DNA, the CDR3 is TGTGCCAGCACTCCGGGGCCCGCCTCCTACGAGCAGTACTTC.

This clonotype appeared many times. The rearrangement uses TRBV7-9 and TRBJ1-2, with D possibly TRBD1 on 5 matching bases. Trimming left V 5 bases short and J 2 bases short, with 15 bases between. Germline values: CDR1 SEHNR, CDR2 FQNEAQ (reference sequence). The CDR3 is made up of 15 amino acids. The CDR3 region is CASSPQGGANYGYTF. In DNA form, the CDR3 reads TGTGCCAGCAGCCCTCAGGGAGGGGCGAACTATGGCTACACCTTC.

There are many counts of this clonotype. This sequence joins TRBV4-2 and TRBJ2-7, with 7 bases lining up with TRBD2. The CDR3 consists of 15 residues. CDR1 is LGHNA, CDR2 YNFKEQ, per germline. V shed 1 base and J 1 base; nucleotides not matched to a gene: 4. The CDR3 sequence: CASSQGGGSSYEQYF. In DNA, the CDR3 is TGTGCCAGCAGCCAAGGCGGGGGTTCGTCCTACGAGCAGTACTTC.

V and J are TRBV5-1 and TRBJ2-7, with D possibly being TRBD1 (5 bases). The CDR3 consists of 15 residues. Germline CDR1 reads SGHRS; CDR2 reads YFSETQ. V lost 0 bases to trimming and J lost 3 bases, with 13 bases between them. The CDR3 sequence: CASSLGAGIFYEQYF. The CDR3 nucleotides are TGCGCCAGCAGCTTGGGAGCAGGGATCTTCTACGAGCAGTACTTC.

The table lists this clonotype with a few counts. V is TRBV4-1 and J is TRBJ2-7; TRBD2 agrees at 9 bases. Germline-derived CDR1 and CDR2 are MGHRA and YSYEKL. V lost 5 bases to trimming and J lost 4 bases; unmatched junction nucleotides: 12. The CDR3 is made up of 16 amino acids. The CDR3 spells CASSKGEVTSGYEQYF. CDR3 nucleotide sequence: TGCGCCAGCAGCAAAGGGGAGGTGACTAGCGGTTACGAGCAGTACTTC.

This clonotype was counted only a few times. The chain employs TRBV3-1 and TRBJ1-6; no clear D gene. Trimming left V 1 base short and J 9 bases short, with 19 bases between. CDR3 length: 17 residues. Looked up from germline, CDR1 is LGHDT and CDR2 is YNNKEL (reference sequence). CDR3 protein: CASSQGEGSIGGSPLHF. The CDR3 DNA reads as TGTGCCAGCAGCCAAGGAGAGGGTAGCATCGGAGGTTCACCCCTCCACTTT.

The CDR3 region is CASSQEGQGPLEQYF. CDR3 nucleotides: TGTGCCAGCAGCCAAGAAGGACAGGGCCCCTTGGAGCAGTACTTC. The V and J genes are TRBV4-2 and TRBJ2-7, with TRBD1 identical over 8 bases. CDR1 is LGHNA, CDR2 YNFKEQ, per germline. This CDR3 is 15 amino acids long. V was clipped by 0 bases and J by 7 bases; unmatched bases: 8.

The chain employs TRBV5-1 and TRBJ1-6; D ambiguous. The V gene's germline CDR1 is SGHRS and CDR2 YFSETQ. This CDR3 is 14 amino acids long. V lost 0 bases, J lost 7 bases, and 8 bases lay in between. The CDR3 nucleotides read TGCGCCAGCAGCTTGGCTACAGCAAATTCACCCCTCCACTTT. Residues: CASSLATANSPLHF.

The V and J genes are TRBV7-9 and TRBJ1-5; a weak D match, TRBD1 (5 bases). Germline loops: CDR1 SEHNR, CDR2 FQNEAQ (reference sequence). The CDR3 is 14 amino acids. V lost 5 bases and J 4 bases, leaving 12 bases between the germline ends. The CDR3 here is CASSLGGFNQPQHF. The CDR3 DNA reads as TGTGCCAGCAGCCTGGGGGGATTTAATCAGCCCCAGCATTTT.

The CDR3 DNA reads as TGTGCTAGTGGTTTGGTACGCCAAGCGGGAGGGCCCGGGACCCAGTACTTC. It yields the protein CASGLVRQAGGPGTQYF. This chain links TRBV12-5 with TRBJ2-5; 10 bases line up with TRBD2. Germline V lookup: CDR1 LGHNT, CDR2 FRNRAP. The V gene end was trimmed by 0 bases and the J gene end by 7 bases; junction bases not matched to a gene: 11. The CDR3 is 17 amino acids.

The V gene is TRBV12-3 or TRBV12-4, the J gene TRBJ1-1; weak D call: TRBD1 (5 bases). The CDR3 is made up of 13 amino acids. V was trimmed by 3 bases and J by 1 base, leaving 6 bases between them. Here the CDR3 reads CASSFGANTEAFF. Written as DNA, the CDR3 is TGTGCCAGCAGTTTTGGGGCGAACACTGAAGCTTTCTTT.

The chain has TRBV25-1 and TRBJ2-7; D unresolved. Germline V CDR1 and CDR2: MGHDK, SYGVNS. CDR3 length: 11 residues. The ends were cut back, 6 bases at V and 6 bases at J, with 9 bases in the middle. The CDR3 is CASSKVGEQYF. CDR3 nucleotide sequence: TGTGCCAGCAGCAAGGTGGGCGAGCAGTACTTC.